There are a few counts of the clone carrying this TCR beta chain. The data derive from a study of identical twins. Germline CDR1 and CDR2: SEHNR and FQNEAQ (reference sequence). The CDR3 is 16 amino acids. With 0 bases clipped from V and 11 bases from J, the junction kept 10 bases outside the gene matches. Template switching added a universal primer binding site, and final cDNA carried unique molecular identifiers. From the 5' RACE reads, TCRdb called clonotypes with MiXCR, one entry per CDR3 protein. This sample has 350,000 to 500,000 distinct CDR3 sequences, with approximately 17% found just once. The material sequenced was naive T cells sorted from blood. This chain joins TRBV7-9 and TRBJ2-1; 10 bases line up with TRBD2. The clonotype originates from a man aged 50 to 59 in good health. The CDR3 DNA follows: TGTGCCAGCAGCTTAGCGCGGCGGGGGACTAGCGATAAGCAGTTCTTC. This encodes CASSLARRGTSDKQFF.